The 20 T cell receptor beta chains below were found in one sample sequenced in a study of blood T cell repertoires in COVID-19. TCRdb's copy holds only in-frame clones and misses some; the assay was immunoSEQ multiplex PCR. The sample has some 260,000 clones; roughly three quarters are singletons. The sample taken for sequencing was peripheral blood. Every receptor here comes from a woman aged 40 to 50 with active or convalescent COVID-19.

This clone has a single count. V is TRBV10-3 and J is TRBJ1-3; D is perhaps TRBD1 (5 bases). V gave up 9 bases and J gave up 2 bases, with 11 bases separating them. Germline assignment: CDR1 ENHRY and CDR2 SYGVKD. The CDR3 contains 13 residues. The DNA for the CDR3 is TGTGCCATAGCGACAGACACTGGAAACACCATATATTTT. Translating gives CAIATDTGNTIYF.

Written as DNA, the CDR3 is TGTGCCATCAGCCAGGGTTCTGGAAACACCATATATTTT. Protein: CAISQGSGNTIYF. The chain couples TRBV10-3 to TRBJ1-3; tentatively, D is TRBD1 (5 bases). V lost 6 bases, J lost 1 base, and 7 bases lay in between. Germline loops: CDR1 ENHRY, CDR2 SYGVKD. This CDR3 comprises 13 residues.

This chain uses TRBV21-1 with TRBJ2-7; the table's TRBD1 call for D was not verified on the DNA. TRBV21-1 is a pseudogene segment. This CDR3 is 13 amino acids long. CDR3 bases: TGTGCCAGCAGCAGGACAGGGTTCTACGAGCAGTACGTC. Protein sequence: CASSRTGFYEQYV.

In DNA, the CDR3 is TGTGCCAGCAGTAATGCCGGCGGGGAGCTGTTTTTT. This codes for CASSNAGGELFF. The gene calls are TRBV6-5 and TRBJ2-2; no clear D gene. Germline V gene data show CDR1 as MNHEY and CDR2 as SVGAGI. The germline V and J ends were trimmed by 5 bases and 7 bases, with 8 bases remaining between them. This CDR3 is built from 12 residues.

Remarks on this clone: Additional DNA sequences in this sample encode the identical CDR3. CDR3 amino acids: CASSLDPGTDTQYF. The CDR3 coding sequence is TGCGCCAGCAGCTTGGATCCTGGCACAGATACGCAGTATTTT. The chain has TRBV5-1 and TRBJ2-3; D ambiguous. Germline-derived CDR1 and CDR2 are SGHRS and YFSETQ. V was shortened by 0 bases and J by 1 base, with 6 bases between the two germline ends. The CDR3 extends over 14 amino acids. The complete variable domain, with remaining parts taken from reference TRBV5-1 and TRBJ2-3, reads KAGVTQTPRYLIKTRGQQVTLSCSPISGHRSVSWYQQTPGQGLQFLFEYFSETQRNKGNFPGRFSGRQFSNSRSEMNVSTLELGDSALYLCASSLDPGTDTQYFGPGTRLTVL.

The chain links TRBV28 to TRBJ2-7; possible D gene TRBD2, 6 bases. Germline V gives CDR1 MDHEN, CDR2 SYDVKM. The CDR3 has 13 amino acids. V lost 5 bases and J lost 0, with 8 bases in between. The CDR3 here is CASSRLGSYEQYF. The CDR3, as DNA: TGTGCCAGCAGTAGACTAGGCTCCTACGAGCAGTACTTC.

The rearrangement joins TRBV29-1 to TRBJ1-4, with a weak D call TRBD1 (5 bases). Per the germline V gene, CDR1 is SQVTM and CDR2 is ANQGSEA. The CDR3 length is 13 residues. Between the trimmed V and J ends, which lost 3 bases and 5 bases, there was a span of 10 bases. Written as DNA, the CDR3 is TGCAGCGTTGACCCCGGGGGGAATGAAAAACTGTTTTTT. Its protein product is CSVDPGGNEKLFF.

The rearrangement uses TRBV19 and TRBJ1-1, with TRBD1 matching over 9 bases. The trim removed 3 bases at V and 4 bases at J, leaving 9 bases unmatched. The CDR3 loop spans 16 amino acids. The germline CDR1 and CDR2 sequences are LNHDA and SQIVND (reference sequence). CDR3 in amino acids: CASSISGTGFITEAFF. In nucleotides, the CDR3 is TGTGCCAGTAGTATTTCGGGGACAGGGTTTATCACTGAAGCTTTCTTT. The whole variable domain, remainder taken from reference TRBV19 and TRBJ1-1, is DGGITQSPKYLFRKEGQNVTLSCEQNLNHDAMYWYRQDPGQGLRLIYYSQIVNDFQKGDIAEGYSVSREKKESFPLTVTSAQKNPTAFYLCASSISGTGFITEAFFGQGTRLTVV.

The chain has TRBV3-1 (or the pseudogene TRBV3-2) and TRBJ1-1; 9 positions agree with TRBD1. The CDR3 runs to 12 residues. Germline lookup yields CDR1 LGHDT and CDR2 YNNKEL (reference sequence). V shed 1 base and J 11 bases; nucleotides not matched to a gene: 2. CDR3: CASSQGDRGAFF. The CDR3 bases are TGTGCCAGCAGCCAAGGAGACAGGGGGGCTTTCTTT.

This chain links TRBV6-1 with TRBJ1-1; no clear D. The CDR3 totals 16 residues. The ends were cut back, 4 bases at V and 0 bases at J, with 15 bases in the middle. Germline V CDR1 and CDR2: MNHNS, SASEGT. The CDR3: CASSASLLIMNTEAFF. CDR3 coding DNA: TGTGCCAGCAGTGCCAGTTTACTAATCATGAACACTGAAGCTTTCTTT.

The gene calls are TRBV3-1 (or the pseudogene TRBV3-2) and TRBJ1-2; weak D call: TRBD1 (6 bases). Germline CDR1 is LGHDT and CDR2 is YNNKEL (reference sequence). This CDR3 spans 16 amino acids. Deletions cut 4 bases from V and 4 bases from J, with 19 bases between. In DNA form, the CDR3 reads TGTGCCAGCAGCCGACGACAGGCAGGGGCCTTCTATGGCTACACCTTC. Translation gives CASSRRQAGAFYGYTF.

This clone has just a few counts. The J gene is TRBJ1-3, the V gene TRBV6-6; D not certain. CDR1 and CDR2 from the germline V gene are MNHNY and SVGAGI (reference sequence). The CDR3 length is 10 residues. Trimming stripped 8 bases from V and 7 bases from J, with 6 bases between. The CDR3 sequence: CASGGNTIYF. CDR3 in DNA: TGTGCCAGCGGCGGCAACACCATATATTTT.

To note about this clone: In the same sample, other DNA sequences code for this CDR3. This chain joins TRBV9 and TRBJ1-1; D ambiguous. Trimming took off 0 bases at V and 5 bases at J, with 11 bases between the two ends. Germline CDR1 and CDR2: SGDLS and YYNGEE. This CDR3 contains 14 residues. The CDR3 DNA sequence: TGTGCCAGCAGCGTAGTGGGCACCACAACTGAAGCTTTCTTT. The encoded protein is CASSVVGTTTEAFF. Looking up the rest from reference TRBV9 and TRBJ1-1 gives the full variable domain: DSGVTQTPKHLITATGQRVTLRCSPRSGDLSVYWYQQSLDQGLQFLIQYYNGEERAKGNILERFSAQQFPDLHSELNLSSLELGDSALYFCASSVVGTTTEAFFGQGTRLTVV.

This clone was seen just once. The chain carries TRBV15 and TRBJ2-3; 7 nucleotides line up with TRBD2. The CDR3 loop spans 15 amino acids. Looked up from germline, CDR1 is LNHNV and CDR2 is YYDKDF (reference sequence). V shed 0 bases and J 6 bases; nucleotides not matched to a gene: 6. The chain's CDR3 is CATSRDQKGGDTQYF. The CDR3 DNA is TGTGCCACCAGCAGAGATCAGAAGGGAGGGGATACGCAGTATTTT. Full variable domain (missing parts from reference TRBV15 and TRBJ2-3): DAMVIQNPRYQVTQFGKPVTLSCSQTLNHNVMYWYQQKSSQAPKLLFHYYDKDFNNEADTPDNFQSRRPNTSFCFLDIRSPGLGDTAMYLCATSRDQKGGDTQYFGPGTRLTVL.

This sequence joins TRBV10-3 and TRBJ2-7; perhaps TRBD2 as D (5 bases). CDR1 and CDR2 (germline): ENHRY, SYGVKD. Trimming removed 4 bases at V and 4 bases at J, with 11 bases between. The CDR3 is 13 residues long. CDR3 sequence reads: CAISGRTAYEQYF. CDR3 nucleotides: TGTGCCATCAGTGGACGGACTGCTTACGAGCAGTACTTC.

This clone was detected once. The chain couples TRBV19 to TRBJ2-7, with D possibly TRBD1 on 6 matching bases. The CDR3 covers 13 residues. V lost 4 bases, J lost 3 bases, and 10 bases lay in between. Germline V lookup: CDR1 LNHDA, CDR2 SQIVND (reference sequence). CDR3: CASSTGQYYEQYF. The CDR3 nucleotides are TGTGCCAGTAGTACCGGACAGTACTACGAGCAGTACTTC.

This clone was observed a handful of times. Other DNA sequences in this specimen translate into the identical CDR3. CDR3 sequence (DNA): TGTGCCAGCGGGAGCTACAATGAGCAGTTCTTC. Protein: CASGSYNEQFF. The chain is built from TRBV28 and TRBJ2-1, with a weak D call TRBD2 (5 bases). The CDR3 length is 11 residues. Germline CDR1 is MDHEN and CDR2 is SYDVKM. V was shortened by 8 bases and J by 3 bases, with 5 bases between the two germline ends. Full variable domain (remainder filled in from reference TRBV28 and TRBJ2-1): DVKVTQSSRYLVKRTGEKVFLECVQDMDHENMFWYRQDPGLGLRLIYFSYDVKMKEKGDIPEGYSVSREKKERFSLILESASTNQTSMYLCASGSYNEQFFGPGTRLTVL.

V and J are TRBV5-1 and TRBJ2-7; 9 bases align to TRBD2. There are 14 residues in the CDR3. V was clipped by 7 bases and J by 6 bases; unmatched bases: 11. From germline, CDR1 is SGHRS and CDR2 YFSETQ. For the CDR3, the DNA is TGCGCCAGCGCCCCCGGGACTAGCAGGGGCGAGCAGTACTTC. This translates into CASAPGTSRGEQYF.

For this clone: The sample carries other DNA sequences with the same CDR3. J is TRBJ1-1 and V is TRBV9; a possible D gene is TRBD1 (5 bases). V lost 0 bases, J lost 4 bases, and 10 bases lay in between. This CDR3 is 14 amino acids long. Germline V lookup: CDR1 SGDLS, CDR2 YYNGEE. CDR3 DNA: TGTGCCAGCAGCGTAGTGGGGACTACCACTGAAGCTTTCTTT. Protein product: CASSVVGTTTEAFF.

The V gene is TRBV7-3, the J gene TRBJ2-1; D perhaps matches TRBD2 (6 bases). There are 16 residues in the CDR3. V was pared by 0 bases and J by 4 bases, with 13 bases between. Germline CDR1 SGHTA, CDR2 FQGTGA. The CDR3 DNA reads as TGTGCCAGCAGCTTAACCCGGGTGGGGGGTTACAATGAGCAGTTCTTC. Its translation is CASSLTRVGGYNEQFF.